Listed here are 23 T cell receptor beta chains from one sample, sequenced in a study of blood T cell repertoires in COVID-19. Data came from immunoSEQ multiplex PCR; TCRdb stores just in-frame clones and leaves some out. This sample carries around 150,000 clones, around nine tenths of them seen once, and the ten largest clones take less than 5.5%. Sequencing was done on a sample of peripheral blood. The receptors stem from a human donor in a cohort sampled during active COVID-19.

This chain links TRBV7-2 with TRBJ1-5; D unclear. Germline CDR1 and CDR2: SGHTA and FQGNSA. Trimming shortened V by 2 bases and J by 3 bases, and 14 bases separated the two germline ends. The CDR3 totals 16 residues. CDR3 DNA: TGTGCCAGCAGCTTAAGGACGGGGATCTTCAATCAGCCCCAGCATTTT. It yields the protein CASSLRTGIFNQPQHF.

V is TRBV29-1 and J is TRBJ1-4; D gene unclear. V was pared by 5 bases and J by 7 bases, with 14 bases between. The CDR3 sequence is 13 residues long. The germline V gene has CDR1 SQVTM and CDR2 ANQGSEA. CDR3 sequence (DNA): TGCAGCGTTTCGGGAACAGAGGTTGAAAAACTGTTTTTT. The encoded protein is CSVSGTEVEKLFF.

This clone showed up just a few times. V usage is TRBV7-2 and J usage is TRBJ2-5; 9 nucleotides line up with TRBD2. The ends lost 2 bases at V and 2 bases at J; junction bases unmatched: 3. The CDR3 sequence is 15 residues long. CDR1 and CDR2 (germline): SGHTA, FQGNSA. In nucleotides, the CDR3 is TGTGCCAGCAGCTTACGGCTAGCGGGGCAAGAGACCCAGTACTTC. This gives the protein CASSLRLAGQETQYF.

The rearrangement links TRBV28 to TRBJ1-4, with 7 positions matching TRBD1. J gave up 8 bases and V 7 bases, and 16 bases lay outside the gene matches. The CDR3 runs to 16 residues. Per the germline V gene, CDR1 is MDHEN and CDR2 is SYDVKM. The CDR3 protein is CASKSTGYRGGEKLFF. The CDR3, as DNA: TGTGCCAGCAAGTCGACGGGGTACAGGGGCGGGGAAAAACTGTTTTTT.

V and J are TRBV5-5 and TRBJ2-1, with D perhaps TRBD2 (6 bases). This CDR3 comprises 16 residues. The V end was cut by 4 bases, the J end by 0 bases, with 14 bases between. Germline assignment: CDR1 SGHKS and CDR2 YYEKEE (reference sequence). The CDR3 loop is CASSPGTPSSYNEQFF. The CDR3 region has the DNA TGTGCCAGCAGCCCCGGGACTCCCAGCTCCTACAATGAGCAGTTCTTC.

The V gene is TRBV7-9, the J gene TRBJ2-7; weak D call: TRBD1 (5 bases). Germline V gene lookup returns CDR1 SEHNR and CDR2 FQNEAQ (reference sequence). This CDR3 region has 14 residues. Trimming removed 5 bases at V and 0 bases at J, with 11 bases between. The CDR3 sequence: CASSPARASYEQYF. DNA for the CDR3: TGTGCCAGCAGCCCCGCCAGGGCCTCCTACGAGCAGTACTTC.

In this sample, this clone turned up a few times. The genes are TRBV30 and TRBJ2-5, with D hard to call. Germline-derived CDR1 and CDR2 are GTSNPN and SVGIG (reference sequence). V was cut by 0 bases and J by 5 bases, with 7 bases left in between. The CDR3 sequence is 12 residues long. The CDR3 nucleotides read TGTGCCTGGAGTGTCGGTCTGGAGACCCAGTACTTC. Translating gives CAWSVGLETQYF.

The chain recombines TRBV15 with TRBJ2-5; 10 bases align to TRBD2. This CDR3 is built from 14 residues. The junction had 3 bases not matched to a gene; V was cut back by 4 bases and J by 4 bases. The V gene's germline CDR1 is LNHNV and CDR2 YYDKDF (reference sequence). The CDR3 DNA is TGTGCCACCAGCACCCGACTAGCGGGAGAGACCCAGTACTTC. Encoded protein: CATSTRLAGETQYF.

The chain joins TRBV9 to TRBJ2-5; D might be TRBD1 (6 bases). The V end was cut by 0 bases, the J end by 6 bases, with 12 bases between. The CDR3 sequence is 14 residues long. In germline, CDR1 is SGDLS, CDR2 YYNGEE. This CDR3 is CASSVVGAGQTQYF. CDR3 coding DNA: TGTGCCAGCAGCGTAGTGGGGGCCGGGCAGACCCAGTACTTC.

This clone was picked up a small number of times. The genes are TRBV6-6 and TRBJ1-2, with 7 positions matching TRBD1. There are 15 residues in the CDR3. V was clipped by 6 bases and J by 2 bases; unmatched bases: 9. Germline V gene sequence: CDR1 MNHNY, CDR2 SVGAGI (reference sequence). CDR3 sequence reads: CASRSRQGPNYGYTF. DNA for the CDR3: TGTGCCAGCAGATCCCGACAGGGACCCAACTATGGCTACACCTTC.

The genes are TRBV6-6 and TRBJ2-2; TRBD1 matches 7 bases. V dropped 6 bases and J dropped 5; count of bases not matched to a gene: 3. Germline CDR1 MNHNY, CDR2 SVGAGI (reference sequence). The CDR3 spans 13 residues. This CDR3 reads CASRPDRTGELFF. CDR3 sequence (DNA): TGTGCCAGCAGACCGGACAGGACCGGGGAGCTGTTTTTT.

V gene TRBV12-3 or TRBV12-4 combines with J gene TRBJ1-1, with 7 bases matching TRBD1. The ends lost 5 bases at V and 5 bases at J; junction bases unmatched: 2. The CDR3 loop spans 12 amino acids. CDR3: CASSTGVTEAFF. The CDR3 coding sequence is TGTGCCAGCAGTACAGGGGTAACTGAAGCTTTCTTT.

This chain uses TRBV19 with TRBJ2-7, with a tentative D call TRBD2 (5 bases). Trimming pared 2 bases from V and 6 bases from J, leaving 11 bases between. This CDR3 has 13 residues. Germline values: CDR1 LNHDA, CDR2 SQIVND (reference sequence). The DNA of the CDR3 is TGTGCCAGTAGTATAAGGACTTACAGCGAGCAGTACTTC. Residues: CASSIRTYSEQYF.

This clone was recorded only once. The chain combines TRBV6-5 with TRBJ1-2, with 7 bases identical to TRBD1. The CDR3 extends over 12 amino acids. The germline V gene encodes CDR1 MNHEY and CDR2 SVGAGI. Losses at the gene ends were 6 bases for V and 8 bases for J; bases not matched to a gene: 6. CDR3 region: CASSQRQGGYTF. CDR3 DNA sequence: TGTGCCAGCAGCCAACGACAGGGCGGCTACACCTTC.

The rearrangement joins TRBV5-8 to TRBJ2-1, with 10 positions matching TRBD2. Trimming took 7 bases from V and 0 from J; bases not matched to a gene: 10. The germline V gene has CDR1 SGHTS and CDR2 YDEGEE. The CDR3 length is 17 residues. The CDR3 DNA is TGTGCCAGCGGTTCCAGCGGGAGGGTGAGCTCCTACAATGAGCAGTTCTTC. It yields the protein CASGSSGRVSSYNEQFF.

With regard to this clone: At the DNA level, this CDR3 is encoded by other sequences in the same sample as well. The chain recombines TRBV7-8 with TRBJ2-7; possible D gene TRBD1, 5 bases. Trimming took 1 base from V and 3 from J, leaving 10 bases between them. Germline V gene sequence: CDR1 SGHVS, CDR2 FQNEAQ. The CDR3 runs to 14 residues. The CDR3 protein is CASSLVGQSYEQYF. The CDR3 DNA is TGTGCCAGCAGCTTAGTAGGACAAAGCTACGAGCAGTACTTC.

The V gene is TRBV4-1, the J gene TRBJ2-7, with 11 bases that match TRBD2. The CDR3 sequence is 16 residues long. Trimming removed 1 base from V and 3 bases from J; junction bases left unmatched: 5. Germline CDR1 is MGHRA and CDR2 is YSYEKL. This CDR3 is CASSQGGTSGYYEQYF. In DNA, the CDR3 is TGCGCCAGCAGCCAAGGCGGGACTAGCGGATACTACGAGCAGTACTTC.

As to this clone: At the DNA level, this CDR3 is encoded by other sequences in the same sample as well. The chain joins TRBV29-1 to TRBJ2-7; 8 nucleotides line up with TRBD2. In germline, CDR1 is SQVTM, CDR2 ANQGSEA. The trim removed 3 bases at V and 3 bases at J, leaving 1 base unmatched. CDR3 length equals 12 residues. In nucleotides, the CDR3 is TGCAGCGTTGACGGGGGGGGCTACGAGCAGTACTTC. As protein: CSVDGGGYEQYF.

This chain joins TRBV6-5 and TRBJ1-2, with 7 bases identical to TRBD1. CDR3 length equals 16 residues. The germline V gene encodes CDR1 MNHEY and CDR2 SVGAGI. The V segment lost 2 bases and the J segment 0 bases; nucleotides outside the gene matches: 6. The CDR3 loop is CASSYLGTDANYGYTF. DNA for the CDR3: TGTGCCAGCAGTTACCTCGGGACAGATGCTAACTATGGCTACACCTTC.

This chain connects TRBV27 to TRBJ2-1; a possible D gene is TRBD1 (6 bases). Germline V gene lookup returns CDR1 MNHEY and CDR2 SMNVEV (reference sequence). The CDR3 loop spans 16 amino acids. The V end lost 6 bases, the J end lost 0 bases, and 15 bases lay between the germline ends. CDR3 nucleotide sequence: TGTGCCAGCAGGACCACCGGGACACGCTCCTACAATGAGCAGTTCTTC. Translated, it gives CASRTTGTRSYNEQFF.

The genes are TRBV30 and TRBJ1-2; no definite D call. Trimming took 3 bases from V and 8 from J, leaving 7 bases between them. This CDR3 is built from 10 residues. Germline lookup yields CDR1 GTSNPN and CDR2 SVGIG (reference sequence). The CDR3 region has the DNA TGTGCCTGGAGGGGCCAGGGCTACACCTTC. Encoded protein: CAWRGQGYTF.

The rearrangement links TRBV19 to TRBJ2-3, with 7 bases lining up with TRBD1. Looked up from germline, CDR1 is LNHDA and CDR2 is SQIVND (reference sequence). Losses at the gene ends were 4 bases for V and 0 bases for J; bases not matched to a gene: 1. This CDR3 has 14 amino acids. The CDR3 nucleotides read TGTGCCAGTAGTAAGACAGGGAGCACAGATACGCAGTATTTT. This encodes CASSKTGSTDTQYF.

The rearrangement links TRBV5-1 to TRBJ1-2; D is possibly TRBD1 (6 bases). In germline, CDR1 is SGHRS, CDR2 YFSETQ. Trimming pared 1 base from V and 2 bases from J, leaving 6 bases between. The CDR3 runs to 13 residues. The CDR3 region has the DNA TGCGCCAGCAGCTTGCAGGGGAACTATGGCTACACCTTC. It codes for CASSLQGNYGYTF.